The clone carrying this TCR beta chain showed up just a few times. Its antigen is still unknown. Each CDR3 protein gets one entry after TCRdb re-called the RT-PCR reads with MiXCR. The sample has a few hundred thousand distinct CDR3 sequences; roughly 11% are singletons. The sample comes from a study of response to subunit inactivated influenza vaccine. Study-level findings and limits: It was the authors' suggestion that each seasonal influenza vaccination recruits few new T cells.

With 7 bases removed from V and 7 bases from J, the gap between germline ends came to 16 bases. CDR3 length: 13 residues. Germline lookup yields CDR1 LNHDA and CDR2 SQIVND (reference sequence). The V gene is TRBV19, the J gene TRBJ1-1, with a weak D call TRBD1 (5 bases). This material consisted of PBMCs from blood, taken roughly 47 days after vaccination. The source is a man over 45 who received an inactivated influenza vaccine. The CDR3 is CASTDSQTIEAFF. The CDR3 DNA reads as TGTGCCAGTACCGACAGTCAGACGATTGAAGCTTTCTTT.